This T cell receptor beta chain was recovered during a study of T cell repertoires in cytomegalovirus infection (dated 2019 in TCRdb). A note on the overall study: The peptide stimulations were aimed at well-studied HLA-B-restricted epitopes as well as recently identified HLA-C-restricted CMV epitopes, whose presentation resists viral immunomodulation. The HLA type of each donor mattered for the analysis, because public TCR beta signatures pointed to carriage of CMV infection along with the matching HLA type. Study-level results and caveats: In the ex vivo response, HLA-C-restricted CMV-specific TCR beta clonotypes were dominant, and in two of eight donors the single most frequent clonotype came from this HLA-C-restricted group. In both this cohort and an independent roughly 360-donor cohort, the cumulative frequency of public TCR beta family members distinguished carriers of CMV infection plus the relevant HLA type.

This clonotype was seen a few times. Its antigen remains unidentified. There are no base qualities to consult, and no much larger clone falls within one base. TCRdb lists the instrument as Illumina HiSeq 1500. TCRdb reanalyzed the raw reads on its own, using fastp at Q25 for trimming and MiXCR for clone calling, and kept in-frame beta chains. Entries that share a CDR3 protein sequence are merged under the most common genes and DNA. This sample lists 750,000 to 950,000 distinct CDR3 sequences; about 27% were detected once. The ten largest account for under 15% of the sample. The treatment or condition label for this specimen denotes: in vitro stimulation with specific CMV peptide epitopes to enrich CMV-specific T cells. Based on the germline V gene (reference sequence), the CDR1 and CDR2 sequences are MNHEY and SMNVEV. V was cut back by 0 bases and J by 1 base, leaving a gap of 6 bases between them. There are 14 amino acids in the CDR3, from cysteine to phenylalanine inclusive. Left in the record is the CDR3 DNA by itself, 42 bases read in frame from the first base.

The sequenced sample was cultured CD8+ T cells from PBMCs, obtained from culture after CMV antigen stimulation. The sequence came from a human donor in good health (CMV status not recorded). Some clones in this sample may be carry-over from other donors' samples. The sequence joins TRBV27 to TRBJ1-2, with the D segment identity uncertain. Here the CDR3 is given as CASSLSGSNYGYTF. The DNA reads TGTGCCAGCAGTTTATCTGGCAGTAACTATGGCTACACCTTC.